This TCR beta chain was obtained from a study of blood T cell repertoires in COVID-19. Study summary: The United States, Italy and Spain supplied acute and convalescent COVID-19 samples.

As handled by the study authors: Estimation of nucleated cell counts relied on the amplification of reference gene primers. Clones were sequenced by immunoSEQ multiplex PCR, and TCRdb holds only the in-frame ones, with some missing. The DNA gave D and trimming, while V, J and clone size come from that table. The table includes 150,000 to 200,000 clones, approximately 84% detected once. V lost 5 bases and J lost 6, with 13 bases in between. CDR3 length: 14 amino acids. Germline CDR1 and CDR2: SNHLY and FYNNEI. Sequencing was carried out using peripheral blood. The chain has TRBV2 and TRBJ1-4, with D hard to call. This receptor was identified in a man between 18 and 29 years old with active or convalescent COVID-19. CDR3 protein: CASSPGPGYEKLFF. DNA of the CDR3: TGTGCCAGCAGTCCGGGTCCGGGGTATGAAAAACTGTTTTTT.